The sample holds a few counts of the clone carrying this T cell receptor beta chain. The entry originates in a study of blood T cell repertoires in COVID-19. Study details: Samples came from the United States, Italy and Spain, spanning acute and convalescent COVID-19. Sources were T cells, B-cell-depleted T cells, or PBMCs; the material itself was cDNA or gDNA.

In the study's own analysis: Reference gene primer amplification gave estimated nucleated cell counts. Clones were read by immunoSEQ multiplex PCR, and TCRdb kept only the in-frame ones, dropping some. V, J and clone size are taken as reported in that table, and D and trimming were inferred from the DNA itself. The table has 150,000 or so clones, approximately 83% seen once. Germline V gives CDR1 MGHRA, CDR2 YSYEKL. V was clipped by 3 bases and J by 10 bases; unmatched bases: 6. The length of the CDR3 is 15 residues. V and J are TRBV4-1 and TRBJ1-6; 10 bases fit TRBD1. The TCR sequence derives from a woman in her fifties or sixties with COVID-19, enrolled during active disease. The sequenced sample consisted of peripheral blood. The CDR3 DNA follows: TGCGCCAGCAGCCATCCGGGACAGGGGAAGTCACCCCTCCACTTT. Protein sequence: CASSHPGQGKSPLHF.